Below, 27 T cell receptor beta chains from the same sample are listed, as sequenced in a study of blood T cell repertoires in COVID-19. Some clones are missing from TCRdb's copy, which holds only in-frame ones; the method was immunoSEQ multiplex PCR. The sample consists of about 13,000 clones, less than 90% of them appearing once. The sample was peripheral blood. The origin of the receptors is an elderly man with acute or convalescent COVID-19.

The gene calls are TRBV5-4 and TRBJ2-7; 7 bases are shared with TRBD1. This CDR3 is 13 amino acids long. Germline lookup yields CDR1 SGHNT and CDR2 YYREEE (reference sequence). The CDR3 nucleotides read TGTGCAGGGGGACAGCCCAACTCCTACGAGCAGTACTTC. This gives the protein CAGGQPNSYEQYF. Combining the CDR3 with reference TRBV5-4 and TRBJ2-7 gives the whole variable domain ETGVTQSPTHLIKTRGQQVTLRCSSQSGHNTVSWYQQALGQGPQFIFQYYREEENGRGNFPPRFSGLQFPNYSSELNVNALELDDSALYLCAGGQPNSYEQYFGPGTRLTVT.

DNA for the CDR3: TGTGCCAGTACAATCAACAGGGATTCACCCCTCCACTTT. It specifies CASTINRDSPLHF. This chain links TRBV6-5 with TRBJ1-6, with D tentatively TRBD1 (6 bases). Germline CDR1 MNHEY, CDR2 SVGAGI. Trimming left V 9 bases short and J 8 bases short, with 14 bases between. The CDR3 has 13 amino acids.

This clone has just a few counts. This rearrangement joins TRBV5-4 to TRBJ2-7; 10 positions agree with TRBD2. This CDR3 contains 14 residues. Unmatched junction bases numbered 5, after V lost 1 base and J lost 7 bases. The V gene's germline CDR1 is SGHNT and CDR2 YYREEE (reference sequence). The CDR3 DNA follows: TGTGCCAGCAGCTTGCCTAGCGGGAGTAGGGAGCAGTACTTC. Protein: CASSLPSGSREQYF.

V and J are TRBV7-2 and TRBJ2-7; TRBD2 matches 13 bases. The CDR3 is 16 residues long. With 4 bases clipped from V and 9 bases from J, the junction kept 12 bases outside the gene matches. The germline CDR1 and CDR2 sequences are SGHTA and FQGNSA. The CDR3 sequence is CASSSSVLAGGPVQYF. For the CDR3, the DNA is TGTGCCAGCAGCTCTTCGGTACTAGCGGGAGGGCCTGTGCAGTACTTC.

This chain connects TRBV20-1 to TRBJ2-1; D not resolved. The CDR3 consists of 11 residues. CDR1 is DFQATT, CDR2 SNEGSKA, per germline (reference sequence). Trimming left V 1 base short and J 7 bases short, with 5 bases between. The CDR3 protein is CSARAINEQFF. The CDR3 DNA reads TGCAGTGCTAGAGCTATTAATGAGCAGTTCTTC.

V usage is TRBV19 and J usage is TRBJ2-2; 11 nucleotides line up with TRBD1. The CDR3 covers 17 residues. Losses at the gene ends were 4 bases for V and 5 bases for J; bases not matched to a gene: 9. Germline V lookup: CDR1 LNHDA, CDR2 SQIVND (reference sequence). CDR3 in DNA: TGTGCCAGTAGTACCGGACCGGGACAGGGGGTAACCGGGGAGCTGTTTTTT. Its protein product is CASSTGPGQGVTGELFF. The full variable domain, with the rest looked up from reference TRBV19 and TRBJ2-2, is DGGITQSPKYLFRKEGQNVTLSCEQNLNHDAMYWYRQDPGQGLRLIYYSQIVNDFQKGDIAEGYSVSREKKESFPLTVTSAQKNPTAFYLCASSTGPGQGVTGELFFGEGSRLTVL.

The chain combines TRBV18 with TRBJ1-2, with 9 bases that match TRBD1. The V and J ends lost 3 bases and 7 bases, in that order; junction bases with no gene match: 6. CDR3 size: 14 residues. Germline assignment: CDR1 KGHSH and CDR2 LQKENI. DNA for the CDR3: TGTGCCAGCTCACCGTCGGGACAGGGAGGTGGCTACACCTTC. It codes for CASSPSGQGGGYTF.

The gene calls are TRBV6-5 and TRBJ2-1, with 11 bases aligning to TRBD2. Germline lookup yields CDR1 MNHEY and CDR2 SVGAGI. The CDR3 consists of 15 residues. V shed 5 bases and J 7 bases; nucleotides not matched to a gene: 7. CDR3 sequence: CASSNLAGGQNEQFF. In DNA form, the CDR3 reads TGTGCCAGCAGTAACCTAGCGGGAGGCCAAAATGAGCAGTTCTTC.

The V and J genes are TRBV15 and TRBJ2-3, with a weak D call TRBD2 (5 bases). V gave up 1 base and J gave up 6 bases, with 11 bases separating them. This CDR3 is 14 amino acids long. Germline CDR1 LNHNV, CDR2 YYDKDF (reference sequence). The CDR3 region has the DNA TGTGCCACCAGCAGAGCACGGGATTTTGATACGCAGTATTTT. This translates into CATSRARDFDTQYF.

The chain carries TRBV11-2 and TRBJ2-1; 7 nucleotides match TRBD1. V trimming: 5 bases; J trimming: 7 bases; junction bases outside the gene matches: 8. This CDR3 region has 14 residues. Germline lookup yields CDR1 SGHAT and CDR2 FQNNGV. The CDR3 DNA follows: TGTGCCAGCAGCGGGCGACAGGGTGGGAATGAGCAGTTCTTC. Translated: CASSGRQGGNEQFF.

The CDR3 reads CASSSPGQGLNEQFF. The CDR3 bases are TGTGCCAGCAGTTCCCCGGGACAGGGATTGAATGAGCAGTTCTTC. The chain carries TRBV6-5 and TRBJ2-1, with TRBD1 matching 9 bases. Germline V gives CDR1 MNHEY, CDR2 SVGAGI. The CDR3 runs to 15 residues. The junction had 8 bases not matched to a gene; V was cut back by 4 bases and J by 7 bases.

Concerning this clone itself: Mismatch with germline at one junction end may stem from a read error. The rearrangement joins TRBV7-7 to TRBJ2-5; 8 bases map to TRBD1. This CDR3 has 14 amino acids. Germline V lookup: CDR1 SSHAT, CDR2 FNYEAQ (reference sequence). CDR3 nucleotide sequence: TGTGCTAGCAGCCATACAGGGGGTCAAGAGACCCAGTACTTC. This translates into CASSHTGGQETQYF.

V is TRBV19 and J is TRBJ1-2, with TRBD1 identical over 10 bases. CDR3 length equals 14 residues. Per the germline V gene, CDR1 is LNHDA and CDR2 is SQIVND (reference sequence). V trimming: 4 bases; J trimming: 8 bases; junction bases outside the gene matches: 7. CDR3 loop: CASSTPGQGKGYTF. Here the CDR3 DNA reads TGTGCCAGTAGTACCCCGGGACAGGGGAAGGGCTACACCTTC.

The chain has TRBV5-1 and TRBJ1-1; unclear D gene. The CDR3 consists of 14 residues. V lost 5 bases, J lost 0 bases, and 11 bases lay in between. CDR1 and CDR2 from the germline V gene are SGHRS and YFSETQ. The CDR3 loop reads CASRTGFMNTEAFF. CDR3 coding DNA: TGCGCCAGCAGGACGGGGTTCATGAACACTGAAGCTTTCTTT.

This CDR3 is CASSYSQGTNSPLHF. The CDR3 nucleotides are TGTGCCAGCAGTTACTCGCAGGGAACTAATTCACCCCTCCACTTT. V gene TRBV6-5 combines with J gene TRBJ1-6, with a weak D call TRBD1 (5 bases). Germline V gene sequence: CDR1 MNHEY, CDR2 SVGAGI. The CDR3 covers 15 residues. V lost 0 bases and J 6 bases, leaving 9 bases between the germline ends.

The gene calls are TRBV30 and TRBJ1-2; weak D call: TRBD1 (5 bases). In germline, CDR1 is GTSNPN, CDR2 SVGIG (reference sequence). The CDR3 is 14 residues long. The V gene lost 0 bases and the J gene lost 0 bases, with 8 bases spanning the gap. In DNA form, the CDR3 reads TGTGCCTGGAGTGTAACAGGTGCTAACTATGGCTACACCTTC. This sequence encodes CAWSVTGANYGYTF. Drawing the rest from reference TRBV30 and TRBJ1-2, the complete variable domain is SQTIHQWPATLVQPVGSPLSLECTVEGTSNPNLYWYRQAAGRGLQLLFYSVGIGQISSEVPQNLSASRPQDRQFILSSKKLLLSDSGFYLCAWSVTGANYGYTFGSGTRLTVV.

The rearrangement uses TRBV5-1 and TRBJ2-3; TRBD1 matches at 9 bases. This CDR3 comprises 15 residues. Germline trimming cut 4 bases from V and 5 bases from J; bases unmatched to any gene: 8. CDR1 is SGHRS, CDR2 YFSETQ, per germline. This CDR3 is CASSAGTGLEDTQYF. The CDR3 DNA is TGCGCCAGCAGCGCGGGGACAGGGCTTGAAGATACGCAGTATTTT.

The genes are TRBV7-3 and TRBJ2-3; the D is unclear. V lost 1 base and J 6 bases, leaving 17 bases between the germline ends. This CDR3 region has 16 residues. The V gene's germline CDR1 is SGHTA and CDR2 FQGTGA. Here the CDR3 reads CASSLKLDRLRDTQYF. The CDR3 DNA sequence: TGTGCCAGCAGCTTAAAACTCGATCGATTACGGGATACGCAGTATTTT.

V gene TRBV7-9 combines with J gene TRBJ2-7; 9 nucleotides align to TRBD2. Unmatched junction bases numbered 6, after V lost 3 bases and J lost 3 bases. CDR3 length equals 15 residues. Germline V gene data show CDR1 as SEHNR and CDR2 as FQNEAQ (reference sequence). CDR3 nucleotide sequence: TGTGCCAGCAGCTTCTCCTCGACTAGCGGCTACGAGCAGTACTTC. This encodes CASSFSSTSGYEQYF.

V and J are TRBV2 and TRBJ2-7; 9 nucleotides agree with TRBD2. In germline, CDR1 is SNHLY, CDR2 FYNNEI. After removal of 3 bases from V and 9 bases from J, the junction contained 6 bases not matched to a gene. The CDR3 sequence is 13 residues long. The CDR3 nucleotides are TGTGCCAGCAGTGACGAAGGGACTAGCTCGCAGTACTTC. Residues: CASSDEGTSSQYF.

V is TRBV3-1 (or the pseudogene TRBV3-2) and J is TRBJ2-5; D gene unclear. With 0 bases removed from V and 9 bases from J, the gap between germline ends came to 8 bases. CDR3 length: 12 residues. Germline values: CDR1 LGHDT, CDR2 YNNKEL (reference sequence). The CDR3 loop is CASSQENRAQYF. The CDR3, as DNA: TGTGCCAGCAGCCAAGAGAATCGGGCCCAGTACTTC.

The genes are TRBV6-4 and TRBJ2-3; the D gene is possibly TRBD2 (5 bases). Germline assignment: CDR1 MRHNA and CDR2 SNTAGT. Trimming took off 0 bases at V and 3 bases at J, with 7 bases between the two ends. The CDR3 contains 14 residues. CDR3 region: CASSDSTGTDTQYF. As DNA, the CDR3 is TGTGCCAGCAGTGACTCCACGGGGACAGATACGCAGTATTTT.

The chain recombines TRBV11-3 with TRBJ2-2, with D unresolved. CDR1 and CDR2 from the germline V gene are SGHNT and YENEEA. Trimming pared 6 bases from V and 3 bases from J, leaving 8 bases between. This CDR3 is built from 13 residues. CDR3 bases: TGTGCCAGCAGTCGCGAACACACCGGGGAGCTGTTTTTT. The encoded protein is CASSREHTGELFF.

The chain recombines TRBV11-2 with TRBJ1-1; a weak D match, TRBD1 (5 bases). Per germline, CDR1 SGHAT and CDR2 FQNNGV. The germline V and J ends were trimmed by 10 bases and 1 base, with 16 bases remaining between them. The CDR3 sequence is 14 residues long. CDR3: CATTQGFGNTEAFF. The DNA for the CDR3 is TGTGCCACCACCCAGGGATTTGGGAACACTGAAGCTTTCTTT.

This clone was counted between two and nine times. The V and J genes are TRBV27 and TRBJ1-1; tentative D call: TRBD1 (5 bases). Germline CDR1 reads MNHEY; CDR2 reads SMNVEV (reference sequence). The CDR3 spans 16 residues. V lost 5 bases and J lost 1, with 17 bases in between. CDR3 in amino acids: CASSPPSRAGNTEAFF. In DNA, the CDR3 is TGTGCCAGCAGTCCCCCCTCCAGGGCTGGGAACACTGAAGCTTTCTTT.

The chain has TRBV7-8 and TRBJ2-1; D gene uncertain. From germline, CDR1 is SGHVS and CDR2 FQNEAQ. This CDR3 comprises 16 residues. V was cut by 4 bases and J by 4 bases, with 17 bases left in between. In DNA, the CDR3 is TGTGCCAGCAGCTCCAACCTCCGCGGTCGTTACAATGAGCAGTTCTTC. Protein sequence: CASSSNLRGRYNEQFF.

This clone was seen just once. V and J are TRBV18 and TRBJ1-2, with TRBD1 identical over 11 bases. V shed 6 bases, J shed 0 bases, and the junction held 3 bases outside the gene matches. Germline loops: CDR1 KGHSH, CDR2 LQKENI. The CDR3 length is 15 residues. The CDR3 bases are TGTGCCAGCTCGGACAGGGGGCAGGCTAACTATGGCTACACCTTC. Amino acid sequence: CASSDRGQANYGYTF.